What follows are 6 T cell receptor beta chains derived from one specimen sequenced in a study of tumor and adjacent non-tumor tissue in lung cancer. TCRbeta libraries were built with three rounds of nested PCR, modified from ARM-PCR. TCRdb re-analysed the multiplex PCR reads in MiXCR, keeping a single row per CDR3 protein. The sample includes around 82,000 distinct CDR3 sequences, about four fifths of them seen just once. No cell sorting was done before RNA was extracted from the tissue. Distant lung tissue was collected more than 3 cm away from the tumor edge. Specimen: distant non-tumor lung tissue. Source of these receptors: a man in his sixties with non-small cell lung cancer.

Remarks on this clonotype: Given the absence of the conserved phenylalanine or tryptophan at the CDR3 end, a read error is likely. This chain links TRBV11-2 with TRBJ2-6; 11 bases match TRBD2. Per germline, CDR1 SGHAT and CDR2 FQNNGV. Trimming cost V 7 bases and J 2 bases; bases outside gene matches: 10. CDR3 length: 18 residues. CDR3 in amino acids: CASTPTSGGATGANVLTI. CDR3 bases: TGTGCCAGCACTCCAACTAGCGGGGGAGCTACTGGGGCCAACGTCCTGACTATC.

Points on this clonotype: One junction end disagrees with the germline gene, perhaps due to a read error. The V call is TRBV28, the J call TRBJ2-7; tentative D call: TRBD2 (5 bases). The germline gives CDR1 MDHEN, CDR2 SYDVKM. The CDR3 contains 14 residues. As DNA, the CDR3 is TGCACCAGCAGACTAACCGGAGTCTCCTACGAGAAGTACTTC. Translation gives CTSRLTGVSYEKYF. The whole variable domain, remainder taken from reference TRBV28 and TRBJ2-7, is DVKVTQSSRYLVKRTGEKVFLECVQDMDHENMFWYRQDPGLGLRLIYFSYDVKMKEKGDIPEGYSVSREKKERFSLILESASTNQTSMYLCTSRLTGVSYEKYFGPGTRLTVT.

A single count supports this clonotype. The junction departs from the called germline gene at one end, perhaps through a read error. This chain uses TRBV11-2 with TRBJ2-3; D gene ambiguous. Germline V gene sequence: CDR1 SGHAT, CDR2 FQNNGV. The CDR3 spans 14 residues. CDR3 region: CASSIGQERETQHF. The CDR3 DNA reads TGTGCCAGCAGCATCGGGCAAGAGCGAGAGACCCAGCACTTT.

Points on this clonotype: The junction differs from germline at one of its ends, possibly a read error. The chain is built from TRBV11-2 and TRBJ2-6; D gene unclear. Looked up from germline, CDR1 is SGHAT and CDR2 is FQNNGV. This CDR3 region has 19 residues. In DNA, the CDR3 is TGTGCCATCAGCTTAGTTCCAAAGGATAGGTCCTCTGGGGCCAACGTCCTGACTTTC. Translating it yields CAISLVPKDRSSGANVLTF.

This clonotype was observed a few times. The chain uses TRBV20-1 and TRBJ1-5, with 7 bases that match TRBD1. J was trimmed by 1 base and V by 3 bases; bases with no gene match: 9. CDR1 is DFQATT and CDR2 is SNEGSKA in the germline V gene (reference sequence). CDR3 size: 16 residues. In DNA form, the CDR3 reads TGCAGTGCTAGGGCCCGACAGGGAAGAAGCAATCAGCCCCAGCATTTT. Translating it yields CSARARQGRSNQPQHF.

On this clonotype: The junction departs from germline at one end; a sequencing error may be responsible. The rearrangement links TRBV10-2 to TRBJ2-3, with D perhaps matching TRBD1 (6 bases). The germline CDR1 and CDR2 sequences are WSHSY and SAAADI. CDR3 size: 15 residues. This CDR3 reads CTSSESGASRDTQYF. The CDR3, as DNA: TGCACCAGCAGTGAGTCAGGGGCTAGCAGAGATACGCAGTATTTT.